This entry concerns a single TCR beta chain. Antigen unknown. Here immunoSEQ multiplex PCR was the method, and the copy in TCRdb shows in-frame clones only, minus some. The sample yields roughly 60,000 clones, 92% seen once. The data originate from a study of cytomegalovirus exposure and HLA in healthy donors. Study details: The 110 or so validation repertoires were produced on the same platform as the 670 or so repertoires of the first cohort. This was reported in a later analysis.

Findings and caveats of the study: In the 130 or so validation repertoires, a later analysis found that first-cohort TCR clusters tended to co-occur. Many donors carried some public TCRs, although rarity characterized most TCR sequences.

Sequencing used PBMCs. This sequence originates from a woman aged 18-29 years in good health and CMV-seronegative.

DNA for the CDR3: TGTGCCAGCAGTGAACTAGCGGGAAGGTGGGAGACCCAGTACTTC. It yields the protein CASSELAGRWETQYF. The chain is built from TRBV2 and TRBJ2-5; 9 bases fit TRBD2. There are 15 residues in the CDR3. The germline gives CDR1 SNHLY, CDR2 FYNNEI. With V trimmed by 2 bases and J by 5 bases, 6 bases remained unmatched.